Below, 29 T cell receptor beta chains from the same sample are listed, as sequenced in a study of spatial heterogeneity in lung cancer. What these receptors recognize is not known. Study results and caveats: One measure, the expanded intratumoral alpha and beta TCR count, tracked tumor mutation counts.

From the 5' RACE reads, TCRdb called clonotypes with MiXCR, one entry per CDR3 protein. Found here are about 100,000 distinct CDR3 sequences, 4.4% of them singletons; the top ten hold around 21%. Noted time point: sample taken at primary tumor resection. This specimen consisted of lung tumor tissue, obtained at surgery. The receptors derive from a male donor with early-stage non-small cell lung cancer.

This clonotype appeared many times. The rearrangement uses TRBV6-1 and TRBJ2-1; either TRBD1 or TRBD2 may supply D (5 bases each). Trimming left V 3 bases short and J 10 bases short, with 10 bases between. Germline assignment: CDR1 MNHNS and CDR2 SASEGT. The CDR3 length is 12 residues. The CDR3 DNA is TGTGCCAGCAGTGATTTGTGGGGGGAGCAGTTCTTC. Amino acid sequence: CASSDLWGEQFF.

This clonotype was recorded many times. The CDR3 bases are TGTGCCAGCAGTTACTCAACAGGGAGGAGGTACTTC. As protein: CASSYSTGRRYF. V and J are TRBV6-6 and TRBJ2-7; TRBD1 or TRBD2 may be the D gene (6 bases each). Germline V gene data show CDR1 as MNHNY and CDR2 as SVGAGI (reference sequence). V gave up 0 bases and J gave up 12 bases, with 12 bases separating them. CDR3 length: 12 amino acids.

This clonotype occurred many times. The junction departs from germline at one end; a sequencing error may be responsible. This chain uses TRBV7-7 with TRBJ2-5, with TRBD2 as a possible D gene (5 bases). CDR1 is SSHAT and CDR2 is FNYEAQ in the germline V gene (reference sequence). The CDR3 covers 13 residues. The CDR3 spells CASSLPGQETQYF. The CDR3 nucleotides are TGTGCTAGCAGCCTACCGGGACAAGAGACCCAGTACTTC.

There are many counts of this clonotype. The rearrangement links TRBV29-1 to TRBJ2-5, with 8 bases matching TRBD2. The germline gives CDR1 SQVTM, CDR2 ANQGSEA. The CDR3 is made up of 16 amino acids. The ends lost 8 bases at V and 0 bases at J; junction bases unmatched: 14. CDR3 DNA: TGCAGCCACCCGGCGGGGGGCGGGAGTAACCAAGAGACCCAGTACTTC. Translating gives CSHPAGGGSNQETQYF.

At least ten counts were recorded for this clonotype. This chain joins TRBV12-5 and TRBJ1-2; no definite D call. This CDR3 contains 14 residues. Per the germline V gene, CDR1 is LGHNT and CDR2 is FRNRAP. V lost 5 bases and J lost 6, with 16 bases in between. The CDR3 nucleotides read TGTGCTAGTGGTCGAGCGGAATCCGAGAATGGCTACACCTTC. Its translation is CASGRAESENGYTF.

This clonotype came up many times. The CDR3 is CSVGWVNTEAFF. CDR3 coding DNA: TGCAGCGTCGGTTGGGTGAACACTGAAGCTTTCTTT. The rearrangement links TRBV29-1 to TRBJ1-1; D gene unclear. Germline values: CDR1 SQVTM, CDR2 ANQGSEA. The CDR3 consists of 12 residues. Trimming removed 6 bases from V and 0 bases from J, with 8 bases in between. Using reference TRBV29-1 and TRBJ1-1 for the parts outside the CDR3, the full variable domain is SAVISQKPSRDICQRGTSLTIQCQVDSQVTMMFWYRQQPGQSLTLIATANQGSEATYESGFVIDKFPISRPNLTFSTLTVSNMSPEDSSIYLCSVGWVNTEAFFGQGTRLTVV.

This clonotype was counted many times. The rearrangement joins TRBV6-6 to TRBJ2-5, with 8 bases fitting TRBD2. The germline gives CDR1 MNHNY, CDR2 SVGAGI (reference sequence). This CDR3 comprises 14 residues. The V gene end was trimmed by 2 bases and the J gene end by 9 bases; junction bases not matched to a gene: 8. The CDR3 nucleotides read TGTGCCAGCAGTTACGGCTTACGGGAGGGGGCCCAGTACTTC. Translation gives CASSYGLREGAQYF.

This clonotype was seen ten or more times. The chain uses TRBV7-9 and TRBJ1-1; a possible D gene is TRBD1 (6 bases). The germline V and J ends were trimmed by 5 bases and 6 bases, with 10 bases remaining between them. Germline values: CDR1 SEHNR, CDR2 FQNEAQ (reference sequence). The CDR3 loop spans 12 amino acids. CDR3 protein: CASSTGQAEAFF. The CDR3 DNA reads as TGTGCCAGCAGCACAGGGCAGGCTGAAGCTTTCTTT.

This clonotype was counted a few times. This chain uses TRBV27 with TRBJ2-2; 9 positions match TRBD2. The CDR3 length is 16 residues. V gave up 6 bases and J gave up 7 bases; unmatched junction bases: 12. From germline, CDR1 is MNHEY and CDR2 SMNVEV (reference sequence). CDR3 in DNA: TGTGCCAGCAGACGCGCCCCAGGACTAGCGATCGGGGAGCTGTTTTTT. It yields the protein CASRRAPGLAIGELFF.

This clonotype was found many times. V is TRBV6-6 and J is TRBJ2-7; TRBD2 might be the D (6 bases). V was shortened by 6 bases and J by 1 base, with 16 bases between the two germline ends. CDR1 and CDR2 (germline): MNHNY, SVGAGI (reference sequence). This CDR3 spans 15 amino acids. For the CDR3, the DNA is TGTGCCAGCAGACCCGCCTCTAGCGCTTCCTACGAGCAGTACTTC. Translation gives CASRPASSASYEQYF.

This clonotype was counted at least ten times. V usage is TRBV6-1 and J usage is TRBJ1-5; TRBD1 might be the D (6 bases). The germline CDR1 and CDR2 sequences are MNHNS and SASEGT. V lost 6 bases and J lost 6, with 15 bases in between. The length of the CDR3 is 14 residues. For the CDR3, the DNA is TGTGCCAGCAGCCCCGACAGGACCGCTCAGCCCCAGCATTTT. Translated: CASSPDRTAQPQHF.

This clonotype occurred many times. V and J are TRBV28 and TRBJ1-1; no firm D call. V lost 8 bases and J lost 1, with 14 bases in between. CDR1 and CDR2 (germline): MDHEN, SYDVKM. There are 14 residues in the CDR3. The CDR3 region has the DNA TGTGCCAGCGGAAATTCAGGAGAGAACACTGAAGCTTTCTTT. It yields the protein CASGNSGENTEAFF. Full variable domain (rest looked up from reference TRBV28 and TRBJ1-1): DVKVTQSSRYLVKRTGEKVFLECVQDMDHENMFWYRQDPGLGLRLIYFSYDVKMKEKGDIPEGYSVSREKKERFSLILESASTNQTSMYLCASGNSGENTEAFFGQGTRLTVV.

Comment on this clonotype: A much more abundant neighbour one base away suggests this may be a read error. This chain joins TRBV7-2 and TRBJ2-5; no clear D. Germline V gene lookup returns CDR1 SGHTA and CDR2 FQGNSA. The CDR3 runs to 12 residues. CDR3 in DNA: TGTGCCAGCAGCTTAGCGCGAGAGACCAAGTACTTC. Protein product: CASSLARETKYF. The entire variable domain, with the rest obtained from reference TRBV7-2 and TRBJ2-5, is as follows: GAGVSQSPSNKVTEKGKDVELRCDPISGHTALYWYRQSLGQGLEFLIYFQGNSAPDKSGLPSDRFSAERTGGSVSTLTIQRTQQEDSAVYLCASSLARETKYFGPGTRLLVL.

This clonotype appeared many times. The rearrangement uses TRBV11-1 and TRBJ1-1; the D gene is possibly TRBD1 (5 bases). The V gene lost 3 bases and the J gene lost 0 bases, with 11 bases spanning the gap. Germline V gene data show CDR1 as SGHAT and CDR2 as FQDESV (reference sequence). The CDR3 consists of 15 residues. CDR3 in amino acids: CASSFEGNMNTEAFF. DNA for the CDR3: TGTGCCAGCAGCTTTGAGGGGAACATGAACACTGAAGCTTTCTTT.

Ten or more counts support this clonotype. The V call is TRBV2, the J call TRBJ1-1, with D possibly matching TRBD1 (6 bases). Germline CDR1 reads SNHLY; CDR2 reads FYNNEI. Trimming took 9 bases from V and 0 from J, leaving 14 bases between them. The CDR3 totals 14 residues. As DNA, the CDR3 is TGTGCCAGAGGGACACCGCAAATGAACACTGAAGCTTTCTTT. Translating it yields CARGTPQMNTEAFF.

This clonotype was found many times. This chain links TRBV12-3 or TRBV12-4 with TRBJ1-1; 10 bases line up with TRBD1. This CDR3 is built from 14 residues. V was pared by 5 bases and J by 4 bases, with 4 bases of the junction left unmatched. The CDR3 DNA sequence: TGTGCCAGCAGTCCAAGGACAGGGGGCACTGAAGCTTTCTTT. Its protein is CASSPRTGGTEAFF.

This chain connects TRBV11-2 to TRBJ2-1, with 11 bases fitting TRBD2. J gave up 4 bases and V 1 base, and 3 bases lay outside the gene matches. CDR1 SGHAT and CDR2 FQNNGV come from the germline V gene. The CDR3 runs 16 residues. The CDR3 loop reads CASSLGWTSGYNEQFF. CDR3 in DNA: TGTGCCAGCAGCTTAGGGTGGACTAGCGGGTACAATGAGCAGTTCTTC.

This clonotype occurred a few times. This chain connects TRBV4-2 to TRBJ1-2, with D perhaps matching TRBD1 (6 bases). Germline V lookup: CDR1 LGHNA, CDR2 YNFKEQ. This CDR3 has 14 amino acids. V lost 4 bases to trimming and J lost 3 bases, with 12 bases between them. In DNA form, the CDR3 reads TGTGCCAGCAGCCCGCAGGGGAAGGACTATGGCTACACCTTC. This sequence encodes CASSPQGKDYGYTF.

This clonotype was recorded many times. The chain couples TRBV4-1 to TRBJ1-2, with no clear D. Germline CDR1 is MGHRA and CDR2 is YSYEKL. The CDR3 extends over 14 amino acids. V was shortened by 2 bases and J by 3 bases, with 10 bases between the two germline ends. This CDR3 reads CASSQRGDDYGYTF. CDR3 in DNA: TGCGCCAGCAGCCAACGGGGAGACGACTATGGCTACACCTTC.

This clonotype was counted between two and nine times. This chain joins TRBV6-2 or TRBV6-3 and TRBJ2-2; 9 bases match TRBD2. Per the germline V gene, CDR1 is MNHEY and CDR2 is SVGEGT. There are 18 residues in the CDR3. The trim removed 2 bases at V and 6 bases at J, leaving 13 bases unmatched. The CDR3 reads CASSYGQPGLALSGELFF. The CDR3 DNA sequence: TGTGCCAGCAGTTACGGGCAACCGGGACTAGCACTTTCCGGGGAGCTGTTTTTT.

At least ten counts were recorded for this clonotype. The chain carries TRBV20-1 and TRBJ2-2; D uncertain. V shed 3 bases and J shed 4 bases, with 6 bases lying between them. The CDR3 runs 12 residues. The germline V gene encodes CDR1 DFQATT and CDR2 SNEGSKA (reference sequence). The CDR3 sequence: CSARRRTGELFF. As DNA, the CDR3 is TGCAGTGCTAGGCGGCGCACCGGGGAGCTGTTTTTT.

This clonotype was recorded a few times. The rearrangement uses TRBV7-9 and TRBJ1-4; 9 bases fit TRBD1. CDR3 length: 15 amino acids. Germline values: CDR1 SEHNR, CDR2 FQNEAQ (reference sequence). The trim removed 2 bases at V and 6 bases at J, leaving 4 bases unmatched. The CDR3: CASSLSWDRDEKLFF. DNA of the CDR3: TGTGCCAGCAGCTTATCTTGGGACAGGGATGAAAAACTGTTTTTT.

The chain uses TRBV4-2 and TRBJ2-4; no reliable D call. Germline lookup yields CDR1 LGHNA and CDR2 YNFKEQ. The V end lost 0 bases, the J end lost 0 bases, and 15 bases lay between the germline ends. The CDR3 is 18 amino acids. The CDR3 loop reads CASSQDRPNLLAKNIQYF. The DNA for the CDR3 is TGTGCCAGCAGCCAAGATAGGCCAAACCTACTAGCCAAAAACATTCAGTACTTC.

This clonotype showed up many times. The CDR3 DNA sequence: TGTGCCAGCAGAGACCTCAACGGGGCCAACGTCCTGACTTTC. As protein: CASRDLNGANVLTF. V and J are TRBV6-1 and TRBJ2-6; no clear D gene. CDR1 MNHNS and CDR2 SASEGT come from the germline V gene. V was pared by 6 bases and J by 4 bases, with 10 bases between. The CDR3 runs 14 residues.

In this sample, this clonotype turned up many times. This chain links TRBV12-3 or TRBV12-4 with TRBJ2-7, with 7 positions matching TRBD2. Losses at the gene ends were 4 bases for V and 3 bases for J; bases not matched to a gene: 6. The CDR3 length is 14 residues. CDR3 loop: CASSSWEGFYEQYF. Written as DNA, the CDR3 is TGTGCCAGCAGTTCCTGGGAGGGCTTCTACGAGCAGTACTTC.

In this sample, this clonotype turned up many times. The CDR3 here is CASSSASNEKLFF. CDR3 coding DNA: TGTGCCAGCAGCTCGGCCAGCAATGAAAAACTGTTTTTT. The chain uses TRBV3-1 and TRBJ1-4; D call uncertain. V lost 5 bases to trimming and J lost 5 bases, with 9 bases between them. This CDR3 region has 13 residues. Germline CDR1 LGHDT, CDR2 YNNKEL (reference sequence).

In its sample, this clonotype was seen a few times. The chain joins TRBV20-1 to TRBJ2-5, with D possibly matching TRBD2 (6 bases). There are 14 residues in the CDR3. V dropped 1 base and J dropped 4 bases, with 13 bases sitting between them. Germline CDR1 and CDR2: DFQATT and SNEGSKA (reference sequence). The CDR3 sequence: CSARGRVSLETQYF. Written as DNA, the CDR3 is TGCAGTGCTAGAGGGAGGGTGTCATTAGAGACCCAGTACTTC.

This clonotype was picked up many times. The genes are TRBV5-5 and TRBJ1-5; D ambiguous. V was trimmed by 4 bases and J by 3 bases, leaving 14 bases between them. CDR3 length: 15 amino acids. Germline lookup yields CDR1 SGHKS and CDR2 YYEKEE (reference sequence). CDR3 nucleotide sequence: TGTGCCAGCAGCCCATTGGGCGGATACAATCAGCCCCAGCATTTT. Its translation: CASSPLGGYNQPQHF.

The sample holds many counts of this clonotype. The rearrangement uses TRBV5-6 and TRBJ2-5, with D perhaps matching TRBD1 (5 bases). This CDR3 comprises 15 residues. Germline CDR1 SGHDT, CDR2 YYEEEE. With 0 bases removed from V and 1 base from J, the gap between germline ends came to 10 bases. The CDR3 region is CASSLVGHLQETQYF. In DNA form, the CDR3 reads TGTGCCAGCAGCTTGGTCGGACACCTCCAAGAGACCCAGTACTTC.